This is a list of T cell receptor beta chains from one sample in a study of T cells in Graves' hyperthyroidism and ophthalmopathy. Using its own MiXCR run on the multiplex PCR reads, TCRdb lists one record per CDR3 protein. The repertoire holds a few hundred thousand distinct CDR3 sequences, with over 15% as singletons. The sample consisted of blood. The receptors were gathered from a woman aged 55-70 years with Graves' ophthalmopathy. Both conserved end residues are part of each CDR3. A D gene is named only where the DNA matches it firmly. Rows may omit the clone size; those that give it use once, few, many or a size class.

j_gene: TRBJ2-1
d_gene: TRBD1
abundance: many
v_gene: TRBV20-1
CDR3nt: TGCAGTGCTAGTTCTGGACAGGGGGCGATATCTGAGCAGTTCTTC
CDR3aa: CSASSGQGAISEQFF

j_gene: TRBJ1-4
d_gene: NA
abundance: NA
v_gene: TRBV28
CDR3nt: TGTGCCAGCAGGGACGGTGGCTTTGAAAAACTGTTTTTT
CDR3aa: CASRDGGFEKLFF

j_gene: TRBJ1-2
d_gene: NA
abundance: NA
v_gene: TRBV11-3
CDR3nt: TGTGCCAGCAGCTTAGATGGGGAGAGTACTTGGGGCTACACCTTC
CDR3aa: CASSLDGESTWGYTF

j_gene: TRBJ2-4
d_gene: NA
abundance: NA
v_gene: TRBV7-9
CDR3nt: TGTGCCAGCAGCCCTAATATAGCCAAAAACATTCAGTACTTC
CDR3aa: CASSPNIAKNIQYF

j_gene: TRBJ2-1
d_gene: TRBD2
abundance: many
v_gene: TRBV5-1
CDR3nt: TGCGCCAGCAGCTTGGCGGGGACTAGCGGGAGCCATGAGCAGTTCTTC
CDR3aa: CASSLAGTSGSHEQFF

j_gene: TRBJ1-5
d_gene: NA
abundance: many
v_gene: TRBV28
CDR3nt: TGTGCCAGCAGCGGGTTTCTGCAGCCCCAGCATTTT
CDR3aa: CASSGFLQPQHF

j_gene: TRBJ2-7
d_gene: TRBD2
abundance: many
v_gene: TRBV2
CDR3nt: TGTGCCAGCAGCGGGGGGGTAAGCATTTCCTACGAGCAGTACTTC
CDR3aa: CASSGGVSISYEQYF

j_gene: TRBJ1-6
d_gene: TRBD1
abundance: NA
v_gene: TRBV2
CDR3nt: TGTGCCAGCAGAGGACAGGGACAGGGATCACCCCTCCACTTT
CDR3aa: CASRGQGQGSPLHF

j_gene: TRBJ1-2
d_gene: TRBD1
abundance: many
v_gene: TRBV7-9
CDR3nt: TGTGCCAGCAGCCCCTCCTGGACAGGGTATGGCTACACCTTC
CDR3aa: CASSPSWTGYGYTF

j_gene: TRBJ2-1
d_gene: NA
abundance: few
v_gene: TRBV25-1
CDR3nt: TGTGCCAGCAGTGACCACAGGGTTAACAATGAGCAGTTCTTC
CDR3aa: CASSDHRVNNEQFF

j_gene: TRBJ1-1
d_gene: NA
abundance: many
v_gene: TRBV10-1
CDR3nt: TGCGCCAGCAGTGAGGGAAACAACCCCACTGAAGCTTTCTTT
CDR3aa: CASSEGNNPTEAFF

j_gene: TRBJ1-2
d_gene: NA
abundance: NA
v_gene: TRBV7-2
CDR3nt: TGTGCCAGCAGCTTAGAAAGGTTGAGGGGCTACACCTTC
CDR3aa: CASSLERLRGYTF

j_gene: TRBJ1-1
d_gene: TRBD1
abundance: many
v_gene: TRBV3-1
CDR3nt: TGTGCCAGCAGCCAAGGGACAGGGGCTGAAGCTTTCTTT
CDR3aa: CASSQGTGAEAFF

j_gene: TRBJ1-5
d_gene: NA
abundance: NA
v_gene: TRBV27
CDR3nt: TGTGCCAGCAGTCCTACCATTAGCAATCAGCCCCAGCATTTT
CDR3aa: CASSPTISNQPQHF

j_gene: TRBJ1-2
d_gene: TRBD1
abundance: NA
v_gene: TRBV28
CDR3nt: TGTGCCAGCAGTTCCGGGACAGCATGGGGCTACACCTTC
CDR3aa: CASSSGTAWGYTF

j_gene: TRBJ1-2
d_gene: NA
abundance: many
v_gene: TRBV7-8
CDR3nt: TGTGCCAGCAGCTTAGGAGGGTCTCGGGGCTACACCTTC
CDR3aa: CASSLGGSRGYTF

j_gene: TRBJ1-1
d_gene: NA
abundance: NA
v_gene: TRBV7-8
CDR3nt: TGTGCCAGCAGCCTCAAACCAAGGGGCTTGAACACTGAAGCTTTCTTT
CDR3aa: CASSLKPRGLNTEAFF

j_gene: TRBJ1-1
d_gene: NA
abundance: few
v_gene: TRBV9
CDR3nt: TGTGCCAGCAGCCCACATTTGTCGAACACTGAAGCTTTCTTT
CDR3aa: CASSPHLSNTEAFF

j_gene: TRBJ1-3
d_gene: NA
abundance: many
v_gene: TRBV7-2
CDR3nt: TGTGCCAGCAGACCGGACGGAAGAGGCTCTGGAAACACCATATATTTT
CDR3aa: CASRPDGRGSGNTIYF

j_gene: TRBJ2-5
d_gene: NA
abundance: many
v_gene: TRBV5-8
CDR3nt: TGTGCCAGCAGCTGGATCAGGGTTCAAGAGACCCAGTACTTC
CDR3aa: CASSWIRVQETQYF

j_gene: TRBJ1-2
d_gene: NA
abundance: NA
v_gene: TRBV7-8
CDR3nt: TGTGCCAGCAGCCGAGCAGGGTCGGACACCTATGGCTACACCTTC
CDR3aa: CASSRAGSDTYGYTF

j_gene: TRBJ1-1
d_gene: NA
abundance: few
v_gene: TRBV14
CDR3nt: TGTGCCAGCAGCCAAGATGACAAAGCTTTCTTT
CDR3aa: CASSQDDKAFF

j_gene: TRBJ2-7
d_gene: NA
abundance: many
v_gene: TRBV9
CDR3nt: TGTGCCAGCAGCGTAGCCCCCCTCCGTGAGCAGTACTTC
CDR3aa: CASSVAPLREQYF

j_gene: TRBJ2-7
d_gene: NA
abundance: many
v_gene: TRBV2
CDR3nt: TGTGCCAGCGGAACCTACGAGCAGTACTTC
CDR3aa: CASGTYEQYF

j_gene: TRBJ2-7
d_gene: NA
abundance: NA
v_gene: TRBV12-5
CDR3nt: TGTGCTAGTGGTTTGGGGGTCCTTTATTACGAGCAGTACTTC
CDR3aa: CASGLGVLYYEQYF

j_gene: TRBJ2-1
d_gene: TRBD1
abundance: NA
v_gene: TRBV7-8
CDR3nt: TGTGCCAGCAGCCTCAGGACAGGAATGGGCAATGAGCAGTTCTTC
CDR3aa: CASSLRTGMGNEQFF

j_gene: TRBJ1-2
d_gene: NA
abundance: many
v_gene: TRBV5-1
CDR3nt: TGCGCCAGCAGCTTGGGGGAGGGGAGCTATGGCTACACCTTC
CDR3aa: CASSLGEGSYGYTF

j_gene: TRBJ1-1
d_gene: NA
abundance: few
v_gene: TRBV10-2
CDR3nt: TGCGCCAGCAGTGCCTCCAGTGGCGTCACTGAAGCCTTCTTT
CDR3aa: CASSASSGVTEAFF

j_gene: TRBJ2-1
d_gene: TRBD1
abundance: few
v_gene: TRBV5-5
CDR3nt: TGTGCCAGCAGCGCCCGGACAGGGGGCTCTAGCAATGAGCAGTTCTTC
CDR3aa: CASSARTGGSSNEQFF

j_gene: TRBJ2-1
d_gene: TRBD1
abundance: many
v_gene: TRBV6-2/TRBV6-3
CDR3nt: TGTGCCAGCACCTCGACAGGGGGCAGTTTCAATGAGCAGTTCTTC
CDR3aa: CASTSTGGSFNEQFF

j_gene: TRBJ2-1
d_gene: NA
abundance: few
v_gene: TRBV9
CDR3nt: TGTGCCAGCAGCGTAGACCCGTCGGGACTGGAGTACAATGAGCAGTTCTTC
CDR3aa: CASSVDPSGLEYNEQFF

j_gene: TRBJ2-5
d_gene: TRBD2
abundance: many
v_gene: TRBV12-3/TRBV12-4
CDR3nt: TGTGCCAGCAACCATGAAGGGAGCGGGGGAGAGACCCAGTACTTC
CDR3aa: CASNHEGSGGETQYF

j_gene: TRBJ2-5
d_gene: NA
abundance: many
v_gene: TRBV28
CDR3nt: TGTGCCAGCAATCAGGGGAACCAAGAGACCCAGTACTTC
CDR3aa: CASNQGNQETQYF

j_gene: TRBJ2-7
d_gene: TRBD1
abundance: many
v_gene: TRBV7-2
CDR3nt: TGTGCCAGCAGAACCGGGACAGGGGGGACCGAGCAGTACTTC
CDR3aa: CASRTGTGGTEQYF

j_gene: TRBJ2-7
d_gene: NA
abundance: NA
v_gene: TRBV20-1
CDR3nt: TGCAGTGCAACCGGCGTGGGGGGATCCTACGAGCAGTACTTC
CDR3aa: CSATGVGGSYEQYF

j_gene: TRBJ2-3
d_gene: NA
abundance: many
v_gene: TRBV7-2
CDR3nt: TGTGCCAGCAGCTTAGACGGGGGTACGCAGTATTTT
CDR3aa: CASSLDGGTQYF